These T cell receptor beta chains were read from a single sample in a study of blood T cell repertoires in COVID-19. Assay used: immunoSEQ multiplex PCR; TCRdb lists only in-frame clones, some missing. The data contain about 200,000 clones, approximately 84% of them singletons. The specimen sequenced was peripheral blood. The source of these receptors is a woman older than 75 with acute or convalescent COVID-19. CDR3s leave out the opening cysteine and the closing phenylalanine or tryptophan.

v_call cdr3_aa
TRBV18 ASSPLAGSTDTQY
TRBV6-5 ASSRTGFDAF
TRBV7-2 ASSQTGPGANVLT
TRBV23-1 ASSHTLAGVNEQF
TRBV6-5 ATASQGAVNTEAF
TRBV10-3 AIRTGQDSPLH
TRBV7-3 ASSLGQNNEQF
TRBV7-3 ASSLSRDISYEQY
TRBV6-5 ASSDSRVETDTQY
TRBV3-1/TRBV3-2 ASSQGEEQPQH
TRBV2 ASRGDFIAKNIQY
TRBV24-1 ATSGRNQPQH
TRBV6-5 ASSRQYKNEKLF
TRBV18 ASSLNPTGSSHEQY
TRBV18 ASSPQRGRGSTDTQY
TRBV3-1/TRBV3-2 ASSQEWITTPRQASYEQY
TRBV3-1/TRBV3-2 ASSQSDEQY
TRBV24-1 ATSDPGTGPETQY
TRBV5-4 ASSIGQGVYNEQF
TRBV2 ASSDRGGLETQY
TRBV28 ASLPIRVSGNTIY
TRBV19 ASTLTGEGLH
TRBV5-1 ASSSSGGLFYGYT
TRBV6-6 ASSYSGDHYEQY
TRBV11-2 ASGLRGLAGEETQY
TRBV15 ATSRGGDKNYEQY
TRBV6-6 ASSPPSYRGSSYEQY
TRBV4-3 ASSRDRGDGYT
TRBV27 ASSPPGSGGSWNEQF
TRBV7-2 ASSLMGSGANVLT
TRBV2 ASSLTGDTEAF
TRBV24-1 ATSDSGNYQETQY
TRBV2 ARGPRILNYGYT
TRBV5-1 ASSLVPGRGRTDTQY
TRBV3-1/TRBV3-2 ASSQVLSGIYGYT
TRBV28 ASSLRQPLGLAGAGELF
TRBV18 ASSPTRLAGGLEQY
TRBV6-1 ASSEGGTGLNYGYT
TRBV29-1 SVESGFSGNTIY
TRBV6-5 ASGRGYEQY
TRBV24-1 ATSDPTEPLYNEQF
TRBV3-1/TRBV3-2 ASSRGPPSSYEQY
TRBV27 ASSLNSEDEQF
TRBV11-3 ASSHSTGSYNEQF
TRBV20-1 SATRGEKLF
TRBV6-2/TRBV6-3 ASSHPVATNEKLF
TRBV19 ASSIAGSYTEAF
TRBV6-5 ASSYSERSYEQY
TRBV30 AWSPLTSGLYNEQF